This T cell receptor beta chain is drawn from a study of blood T cell repertoires in COVID-19. Turning to the study itself: The United States, Italy and Spain supplied acute and convalescent COVID-19 samples. From T cells, B-cell-depleted T cells, or PBMCs came the material, which was cDNA or gDNA.

The V and J ends lost 3 bases and 0 bases respectively, with 18 bases between them. The CDR3 has 18 residues. Germline V CDR1 and CDR2: SGHAT, FQNNGV. Authors' methods: Nucleated cell counts were estimated from reference gene primer amplification. The assay was immunoSEQ multiplex PCR, and TCRdb's table has in-frame clones only and misses some. V and J calls and clone size come straight from that table; D and trimming were deduced from the DNA. The table has about 310,000 clones, around 87% seen once; the top ten hold 7.8%. The genes are TRBV11-2 and TRBJ2-1; tentative D call: TRBD1 (6 bases). The sequenced material came from peripheral blood. The sequence was collected from a woman aged 50 to 60 who had recovered from COVID-19. The CDR3 loop is CASSFRGSGEISYNEQFF. CDR3 sequence (DNA): TGTGCCAGCAGCTTTAGGGGCTCAGGGGAAATCTCCTACAATGAGCAGTTCTTC.